This entry lists 9 T cell receptor beta chains sequenced from one sample in a study of cytomegalovirus exposure and HLA in healthy donors (dated by TCRdb to 2017 to 2019). Receptor libraries were prepared by the immunoSEQ multiplex PCR assay. The multiplex PCR relied on a mix of 60 forward primers for TCR Vbeta segments and 13 reverse primers for TCR Jbeta segments. This is the immuneACCESS table as TCRdb keeps it, with only in-frame sequences that have V and J called. A part of the clones is gone; compared with another copy, unresolved V genes explain less than half, and the rest is unexplained. In this sample the table shows tens of thousands of clones, approximately 70% of which occur a single time. The top ten clonotypes cover under 2.5% of the sample. The sequencing input was PBMCs. The receptor set was obtained from a man younger than 45 in good health and CMV-seronegative.

V gene TRBV7-2 combines with J gene TRBJ2-5, with D perhaps TRBD1 (5 bases). The germline CDR1 and CDR2 sequences are SGHTA and FQGNSA. Trimming took off 1 base at V and 0 bases at J, with 6 bases between the two ends. The CDR3 runs to 14 residues. CDR3 residues: CASSLGQNQETQYF. The DNA of the CDR3 is TGTGCCAGCAGCTTAGGACAGAACCAAGAGACCCAGTACTTC.

The gene calls are TRBV28 and TRBJ1-2, with 9 bases aligning to TRBD1. The CDR3 totals 13 residues. Losses at the gene ends were 4 bases for V and 7 bases for J; bases not matched to a gene: 4. Germline lookup yields CDR1 MDHEN and CDR2 SYDVKM. This chain's CDR3 is CASSYTGGGGYTF. Written as DNA, the CDR3 is TGTGCCAGCAGTTATACAGGGGGCGGTGGCTACACCTTC.

This rearrangement joins TRBV5-1 to TRBJ1-1; 10 bases match TRBD1. With 2 bases clipped from V and 4 bases from J, the junction kept 5 bases outside the gene matches. The CDR3 contains 15 residues. Germline V gene lookup returns CDR1 SGHRS and CDR2 YFSETQ. CDR3 protein: CASSFRDRGSTEAFF. The CDR3 coding sequence is TGCGCCAGCAGCTTCAGGGACAGGGGATCCACTGAAGCTTTCTTT. Full variable domain (outside the CDR3, taken from reference TRBV5-1 and TRBJ1-1): KAGVTQTPRYLIKTRGQQVTLSCSPISGHRSVSWYQQTPGQGLQFLFEYFSETQRNKGNFPGRFSGRQFSNSRSEMNVSTLELGDSALYLCASSFRDRGSTEAFFGQGTRLTVV.

V and J are TRBV19 and TRBJ1-3; D not resolved. Trimming took off 6 bases at V and 3 bases at J, with 9 bases between the two ends. Germline V gives CDR1 LNHDA, CDR2 SQIVND (reference sequence). The CDR3 is 13 residues long. The CDR3 DNA reads TGTGCCAGTAGCCCGGAGCTTGGAAACACCATATATTTT. This sequence encodes CASSPELGNTIYF.

V usage is TRBV19 and J usage is TRBJ1-2; D is possibly TRBD1 (5 bases). CDR1 is LNHDA, CDR2 SQIVND, per germline (reference sequence). V was clipped by 7 bases and J by 9 bases, with 21 bases between them. The CDR3 consists of 14 residues. The chain's CDR3 is CASTPHQGSISYTF. Written as DNA, the CDR3 is TGTGCCAGTACCCCCCACCAGGGTTCTATTAGCTACACCTTC.

The V and J genes are TRBV19 and TRBJ1-4, with 7 bases fitting TRBD1. V was clipped by 7 bases and J by 4 bases; unmatched bases: 9. The CDR3 sequence is 15 residues long. Germline assignment: CDR1 LNHDA and CDR2 SQIVND (reference sequence). The CDR3 DNA reads TGTGCCAGTAATCCGGGACAGCTTAATAATGAAAAACTGTTTTTT. It specifies CASNPGQLNNEKLFF.

This clone came up a few times. The CDR3, as DNA: TGTGCCAGCAGCCAAGAGGGGCCCTTATCTAGCACAGATACGCAGTATTTT. It specifies CASSQEGPLSSTDTQYF. This chain connects TRBV4-2 to TRBJ2-3, with TRBD1 as a possible D gene (5 bases). CDR3 length equals 17 residues. Trimming shortened V by 0 bases and J by 0 bases, and 13 bases separated the two germline ends. Germline V gene data show CDR1 as LGHNA and CDR2 as YNFKEQ.

The V call is TRBV19, the J call TRBJ2-3; 13 bases are a match to TRBD2. This CDR3 contains 15 residues. J gave up 5 bases and V 6 bases, and 5 bases lay outside the gene matches. The germline V gene has CDR1 LNHDA and CDR2 SQIVND (reference sequence). This CDR3 is CASSGTSGVGDTQYF. The CDR3 DNA sequence: TGTGCCAGTAGCGGGACTAGCGGGGTGGGAGATACGCAGTATTTT.

V usage is TRBV5-6 and J usage is TRBJ2-1; 7 bases match TRBD2. This CDR3 contains 13 residues. The germline gives CDR1 SGHDT, CDR2 YYEEEE. V was pared by 4 bases and J by 7 bases, with 5 bases of the junction left unmatched. CDR3 in amino acids: CASSRLAWNEQFF. CDR3 DNA sequence: TGTGCCAGCAGCCGACTAGCTTGGAATGAGCAGTTCTTC.